These 12 T cell receptor beta chains share one sample of origin, sequenced in a study of CXCR3-negative and CXCR3-positive naive CD8 T cells. It was by 5' RACE with UMI labels that the TRB cDNA libraries were prepared. For each CDR3 protein, TCRdb gives one entry from its re-call of the 5' RACE reads, without DNA. The specimen's table records tens of thousands of distinct CDR3 sequences. Sequenced: memory CD8+ T cells from blood. These receptors were obtained from a human donor in good health. Some clones in this sample may be carry-over from other donors' samples.

The CDR3 loop is CSTNGDGSYEQYF. The chain employs TRBV29-1 and TRBJ2-7; TCRdb picks TRBD1, but there is no DNA to check that call. In germline, CDR1 is SQVTM, CDR2 ANQGSEA. The CDR3 extends over 13 amino acids.

The chain links TRBV28 to TRBJ2-3; TCRdb reports TRBD2, a call that lacks DNA to check it against. Germline V gene data show CDR1 as MDHEN and CDR2 as SYDVKM. This CDR3 spans 15 amino acids. CDR3 residues: CASSSLAGIRYTQYF.

The V call is TRBV13, the J call TRBJ2-5; the TCRdb call, TRBD1, lacks DNA for checking. CDR1 is PRHDT and CDR2 is FYEKMQ in the germline V gene (reference sequence). This CDR3 region has 17 residues. The CDR3 sequence: CASSSRKGQLEKETQYF.

The rearrangement uses TRBV2 and TRBJ2-1; with no DNA, the TCRdb D assignment of TRBD1 cannot be verified. CDR3 size: 14 residues. Germline V gene sequence: CDR1 SNHLY, CDR2 FYNNEI. The CDR3 sequence: CASSERTGVDEQFF. The variable domain in full, completed from reference TRBV2 and TRBJ2-1, reads EPEVTQTPSHQVTQMGQEVILRCVPISNHLYFYWYRQILGQKVEFLVSFYNNEISEKSEIFDDQFSVERPDGSNFTLKIRSTKLEDSAMYFCASSERTGVDEQFFGPGTRLTVL.

V gene TRBV7-7 combines with J gene TRBJ2-7; TCRdb lists TRBD1, though no DNA is available to test this call. Per the germline V gene, CDR1 is SSHAT and CDR2 is FNYEAQ (reference sequence). The CDR3 has 16 amino acids. This chain's CDR3 is CASRPIDSSPHYEQYF.

J is TRBJ2-3 and V is TRBV28; TCRdb indicates TRBD2, and absent DNA this call remains unverified. CDR3 length: 14 amino acids. In germline, CDR1 is MDHEN, CDR2 SYDVKM. The CDR3 reads CASSLGLAGGTQYF.

The V and J genes are TRBV7-9 and TRBJ2-7; the TCRdb D gene call, TRBD1, has no DNA to confirm it. Germline V CDR1 and CDR2: SEHNR, FQNEAQ (reference sequence). The CDR3 is made up of 12 amino acids. CDR3 residues: CASDRGTYEQYF.

The chain joins TRBV19 to TRBJ2-1; TCRdb picks TRBD1, but there is no DNA to check that call. The CDR3 spans 12 residues. Germline assignment: CDR1 LNHDA and CDR2 SQIVND (reference sequence). This CDR3 reads CASSPRVNEQFF.

This sequence joins TRBV6-1 and TRBJ2-1; the D gene TCRdb calls, TRBD2, cannot be checked with no DNA. The CDR3 is 19 amino acids. Germline CDR1 is MNHNS and CDR2 is SASEGT. The CDR3 is CASSAPVAAGFQQLDEQFF.

The rearrangement links TRBV28 to TRBJ2-5; lacking DNA, the TRBD1 call made by TCRdb goes unchecked. The CDR3 runs 13 residues. Germline CDR1 and CDR2: MDHEN and SYDVKM. CDR3 loop: CASSSTGNETQYF.

The chain has TRBV29-1 and TRBJ1-1. The germline gives CDR1 SQVTM, CDR2 ANQGSEA. CDR3 length equals 11 residues. The CDR3 sequence is CSVEQYNRAFF.

The chain uses TRBV29-1 and TRBJ2-7; TCRdb's assignment of TRBD1 cannot be checked, as there is no DNA. The CDR3 is made up of 13 amino acids. CDR1 and CDR2 (germline): SQVTM, ANQGSEA. CDR3 amino acids: CSVRGGGDHEQYF.